The following is a T cell receptor (beta chain) sequence with its context. Its antigen remains unidentified. Base-call qualities are not available, and no considerably larger clone is one nucleotide away. The sample originates from a study of cytomegalovirus exposure and HLA in healthy donors (TCRdb year 2017). General notes on the study: In an earlier analysis of approximately 640 of the donors, around 300 Gb of sequence data and 90 million to 120 million unique TCR beta sequences from about 190 million T cells were reported. To study patterns of TCR occurrence, a later analysis re-analyzed previously published TCR beta repertoires from 700 or so donors and added high-resolution HLA genotyping. The study was designed to test whether signatures of past pathogen exposure could be identified by cataloging public T cell receptors. Both class I and class II loci were covered by HLA typing, at four-digit resolution. Approximately 300 gigabases of sequencing data and tens of millions of unique TCR sequences made up an early release that covered some 640 HLA-typed donors. Rather than using new phenotypic data, the later analysis identified candidate immune exposures from TCR beta sequences and from how often those sequences occurred across donors. Donor age, sex, ethnicity and CMV serostatus were compiled alongside the repertoire data. Genome-wide SNP genotypes for about 55% of the roughly 670 donors were used in a later genetic analysis, which treated that subset as a discovery cohort. Roughly five DR-DQ haplotypes were handled as single units for association and clustering because linkage in the cohort was strong. All discovery cohort repertoires had been generated using a single sequencing platform. The study profiled the T cell repertoires of approximately 700 subjects by immunosequencing and related them to cytomegalovirus serostatus. To predict cytomegalovirus infection status, the study combined high-throughput TCR immunosequencing, statistical association of individual TCRs with disease status, and machine learning. Typing coverage differed by locus: A, B, C, DRB1 and DQB1 were typed in roughly 620-640 donors, DQA1 in about 560, DPA1 in approximately 600, and DPB1 in 472. Along with the roughly 610-subject first cohort, a separate validation cohort of over a hundred different subjects was used. An earlier analysis of roughly 580 of the donors used high-throughput TCR beta sequencing to judge whether each TCR beta V gene segment behaved as functional or pseudogenic. Of the 398 genotyped donors, approximately 80% fell in the genetic ancestry cluster associated with self-reported Caucasian donors. Among some 410 genotyped donors of the cohort, an average of around 250,000 unique TCR beta nucleotide sequences was sequenced per donor, of which roughly 17% were non-productive. Paper-wide results and their limitations: A later analysis found that most CMV-associated TCR beta chains appeared HLA-restricted, with HLA associations seemingly driven largely by CMV exposure. In a later analysis, the rate of TCR association differed among HLA loci, with DRB1 alleles having the most associated TCRs and HLA-C alleles having the fewest. Several of the top co-occurrence clusters appeared to be linked to parvovirus B19, influenza, CMV and Epstein-Barr virus, according to a later analysis. The sequencing pipeline was judged likely to have produced a cluster of highly shared sequence variants as a technical artifact. Because HLA typing was unavailable for some donors at each locus, only the typed subset was used in association tests. Compared with the roughly 700-donor mean, donors in an Asian-associated ancestry cluster had fewer N-insertions in productive TCRs, according to a later genetic analysis. The study gave a list of about 170 TCR beta chains associated with cytomegalovirus. Assigning TCR associations to individual alleles was difficult when HLA alleles, especially DR and DQ, strongly co-occurred. Presence/absence analyses assumed roughly uniform sequencing depth across donors, an assumption that may not hold. A further reported finding was that TCR beta sequences accurately predicted the HLA-A and HLA-B alleles for most subjects in the first cohort. Linkage disequilibrium might explain the correlated functional status among segregating V segments, but an unknown experimental factor could not be ruled out. Because counts were too low, about 18 rarely observed V segments, including chromosome 9 orphons, were left out of the earlier analysis of 587 of the donors. The authors suggested that the approach could potentially be extended to other disease states and immunological phenotypes. Most TCR sequences were observed very rarely across donors, whereas some public TCRs were present in many individuals. Broadly in line with IMGT annotations, most TCR beta V segments showed up in productive rearrangements about 87% or about 30% of the time in an earlier analysis of approximately 600 of the donors. Some IMGT-functional V segments, including TRBV6-2 and TRBV6-3, could not be distinguished by the 87-base-pair reads and were therefore excluded. Immune exposure information for the cohort was limited to CMV serostatus. At a false discovery rate of 0.05, a later analysis linked 15,000 to 20,000 TCR beta sequences to specific HLA alleles. Three of the identified cytomegalovirus-associated TCR beta chains were confirmed in vitro to be specific for cytomegalovirus antigens. In a later analysis, HLA-associated TCR beta chains showed more clonal expansion and lower generation probabilities than non-associated chains that were equally common. In a later genetic analysis, a missense DCLRE1C variant was associated with V-gene and J-gene trimming of TCR beta chains, and the association was replicated in an independent cohort. Cytomegalovirus status was reported to be diagnosed by the classifier with high specificity and sensitivity in both the original and validation cohorts. The cohort was sequenced for TCR beta chains only, and without alpha or paired-chain data the features that could be detected were limited.

V loses 5 bases, J loses 6 bases, and the germline ends lie 11 bases apart. The CDR3 runs 13 residues from the cysteine to the phenylalanine. Just CDR3 DNA is preserved here, 39 bases in frame from base 1. Via the germline V gene, CDR1 is LGHNA and CDR2 YSLEER. The cohort was made up of about 610 healthy bone marrow donors. Cohort members were all nominally healthy when sampled, although unrecorded immune exposures were likely present. The donor tested CMV seronegative and was one of the 352 seronegative cohort members. A peripheral blood sample was collected from each donor, and TCR beta sequencing was performed on peripheral blood mononuclear cells. The Qiagen DNeasy Blood Extraction Kit was used to extract genomic DNA from the blood cell samples. Libraries were built with the immunoSEQ multiplex PCR assay. For the multiplex PCR, a mixture combining 60 forward primers for TCR Vbeta segments and 13 reverse primers for TCR Jbeta segments was used. Amplification of the CDR3 region of rearranged TCR beta genes was performed with a multiplex PCR assay on genomic DNA. The Illumina HiSeq System was used to sequence the amplified TCR beta libraries as 87-base-pair reads. As for how the authors treated the data: Across the roughly 600 repertoires, a later analysis counted approximately 75 million unique TCR beta chains, 9.5 million to 12 million of which were shared by at least two donors. Raw reads were error-corrected and collapsed into unique sequences with a nearest-neighbor algorithm that merged closely related sequences to remove PCR and sequencing errors. CDR3 sequences were aligned to IMGT reference sequences to assign V, D and J gene segments. For a sequence to be retained, a match of at least six nucleotides was required to both a V gene segment and a J gene segment. Rearrangements were called productive when the CDR3 lacked stop codons and stayed in frame with V and J; all others were non-productive. CDR3 was defined according to IMGT convention as the region running from the second conserved V-encoded cysteine to the conserved J-encoded phenylalanine. The earlier analysis of 450 to 750 of the donors excluded any sequence lacking an unambiguous match to a single V gene segment. In an earlier analysis of more than 500 of the donors, a V segment was called functional when productive rearrangements were above 56.7%, and segregating when the standard deviation between donors exceeded 5%. To diagnose cytomegalovirus status from the catalog of TCR beta chain sequences, a statistical classification framework was built. A later analysis assigned V and J genes by comparing TCR nucleotide sequences with IMGT/GENE-DB human TR gene sequences. The TCRdist pipeline was used in a later analysis to assign CDR3 sequences and most-parsimonious VDJ recombination scenarios. A later analysis defined each TCR beta chain by its CDR3 amino acid sequence plus V-gene family, and excluded reads lacking a unique V-gene family. In a later analysis, 450 to 600 highly shared, low-generation-probability nucleotide sequences were removed to address suspected cross-contamination and a sequencing artifact. A later analysis calculated a clonal expansion index for each public chain from normalized within-repertoire ranks of inferred template counts. In a later analysis, generation probabilities were computed with a VDJ recombination model fitted to out-of-frame rearrangements, and the resulting probabilities were checked against IGoR. A later analysis scored TCR-TCR, TCR-HLA and TCR-CMV co-occurrence with hypergeometric tests, applying a repertoire-size bias correction to TCR pairs. False discovery rates were estimated in a later analysis by permuting HLA or CMV assignments 20 times. In a later analysis, co-occurring TCRs were grouped using DBSCAN, with TCRdist sequence similarity added in when clustering inside HLA-allele-positive subsets. Repertoires with fewer than 30,000 or more than 120,000 public chains, plus five repertoires with anomalous nucleotide sharing, were excluded from co-occurrence clustering. The clones in this table, taken by TCRdb from immuneACCESS, are in-frame only. Not every clone is retained; where verified, under half of the shortfall comes from an unresolved V gene, and the cause of the rest is unknown. The DNA was the basis for D and trimming; V, J and clone size are from that table. The sample table lists about 130,000 clones, around 80% of them with a count of one. The top ten constitute 1.1% of the sample.

The chain couples TRBV4-3 to TRBJ2-1; the D gene is perhaps TRBD2, from 5 matching bases. The sequencing sample was made of PBMCs. The TCR was taken from a woman aged 30 to 39 in good health and CMV-seronegative. The DNA sequence follows: TGCGCCAGCAGCGAAGGACTCACCAATGAGCAGTTCTTC. Its protein is CASSEGLTNEQFF.